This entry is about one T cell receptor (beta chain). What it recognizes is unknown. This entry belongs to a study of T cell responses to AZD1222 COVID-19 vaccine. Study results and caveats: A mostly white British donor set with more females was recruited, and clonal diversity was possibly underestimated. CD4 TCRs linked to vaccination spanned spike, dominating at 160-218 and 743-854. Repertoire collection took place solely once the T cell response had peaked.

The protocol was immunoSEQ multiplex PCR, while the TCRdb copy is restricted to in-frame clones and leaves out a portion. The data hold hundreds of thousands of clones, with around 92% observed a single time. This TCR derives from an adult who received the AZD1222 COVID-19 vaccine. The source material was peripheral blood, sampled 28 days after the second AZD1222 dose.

CDR3 loop: CASSYVETGAFF. In nucleotides, the CDR3 is TGTGCCAGCAGTTACGTGGAAACGGGAGCTTTCTTT. V and J are TRBV6-5 and TRBJ1-1, with no clear D. This CDR3 is 12 amino acids long. Trimming removed 2 bases at V and 10 bases at J, with 11 bases between. Germline V gives CDR1 MNHEY, CDR2 SVGAGI.